This T cell receptor beta chain was captured in a study of control samples from healthy donors and cancer patients. The CDR3 length is 17 residues. Clones were sequenced by immunoSEQ multiplex PCR, and TCRdb holds only the in-frame ones, with some missing. The data show more than 140,000 clones, 94% seen once. This chain uses TRBV12-2 with TRBJ1-1; the table's D call, TRBD1, has no DNA check behind it. TRBV12-2 is a documented pseudogene. This receptor was obtained from a man aged 40-49 years in good health. The sequenced material came from blood. CDR3 sequence (DNA): TGTGCAAGTCGCTTAGGGCCACAGGGGAAGAGGGACACTGAAGCTTTCTTT. Translation: CASRLGPQGKRDTEAFF.